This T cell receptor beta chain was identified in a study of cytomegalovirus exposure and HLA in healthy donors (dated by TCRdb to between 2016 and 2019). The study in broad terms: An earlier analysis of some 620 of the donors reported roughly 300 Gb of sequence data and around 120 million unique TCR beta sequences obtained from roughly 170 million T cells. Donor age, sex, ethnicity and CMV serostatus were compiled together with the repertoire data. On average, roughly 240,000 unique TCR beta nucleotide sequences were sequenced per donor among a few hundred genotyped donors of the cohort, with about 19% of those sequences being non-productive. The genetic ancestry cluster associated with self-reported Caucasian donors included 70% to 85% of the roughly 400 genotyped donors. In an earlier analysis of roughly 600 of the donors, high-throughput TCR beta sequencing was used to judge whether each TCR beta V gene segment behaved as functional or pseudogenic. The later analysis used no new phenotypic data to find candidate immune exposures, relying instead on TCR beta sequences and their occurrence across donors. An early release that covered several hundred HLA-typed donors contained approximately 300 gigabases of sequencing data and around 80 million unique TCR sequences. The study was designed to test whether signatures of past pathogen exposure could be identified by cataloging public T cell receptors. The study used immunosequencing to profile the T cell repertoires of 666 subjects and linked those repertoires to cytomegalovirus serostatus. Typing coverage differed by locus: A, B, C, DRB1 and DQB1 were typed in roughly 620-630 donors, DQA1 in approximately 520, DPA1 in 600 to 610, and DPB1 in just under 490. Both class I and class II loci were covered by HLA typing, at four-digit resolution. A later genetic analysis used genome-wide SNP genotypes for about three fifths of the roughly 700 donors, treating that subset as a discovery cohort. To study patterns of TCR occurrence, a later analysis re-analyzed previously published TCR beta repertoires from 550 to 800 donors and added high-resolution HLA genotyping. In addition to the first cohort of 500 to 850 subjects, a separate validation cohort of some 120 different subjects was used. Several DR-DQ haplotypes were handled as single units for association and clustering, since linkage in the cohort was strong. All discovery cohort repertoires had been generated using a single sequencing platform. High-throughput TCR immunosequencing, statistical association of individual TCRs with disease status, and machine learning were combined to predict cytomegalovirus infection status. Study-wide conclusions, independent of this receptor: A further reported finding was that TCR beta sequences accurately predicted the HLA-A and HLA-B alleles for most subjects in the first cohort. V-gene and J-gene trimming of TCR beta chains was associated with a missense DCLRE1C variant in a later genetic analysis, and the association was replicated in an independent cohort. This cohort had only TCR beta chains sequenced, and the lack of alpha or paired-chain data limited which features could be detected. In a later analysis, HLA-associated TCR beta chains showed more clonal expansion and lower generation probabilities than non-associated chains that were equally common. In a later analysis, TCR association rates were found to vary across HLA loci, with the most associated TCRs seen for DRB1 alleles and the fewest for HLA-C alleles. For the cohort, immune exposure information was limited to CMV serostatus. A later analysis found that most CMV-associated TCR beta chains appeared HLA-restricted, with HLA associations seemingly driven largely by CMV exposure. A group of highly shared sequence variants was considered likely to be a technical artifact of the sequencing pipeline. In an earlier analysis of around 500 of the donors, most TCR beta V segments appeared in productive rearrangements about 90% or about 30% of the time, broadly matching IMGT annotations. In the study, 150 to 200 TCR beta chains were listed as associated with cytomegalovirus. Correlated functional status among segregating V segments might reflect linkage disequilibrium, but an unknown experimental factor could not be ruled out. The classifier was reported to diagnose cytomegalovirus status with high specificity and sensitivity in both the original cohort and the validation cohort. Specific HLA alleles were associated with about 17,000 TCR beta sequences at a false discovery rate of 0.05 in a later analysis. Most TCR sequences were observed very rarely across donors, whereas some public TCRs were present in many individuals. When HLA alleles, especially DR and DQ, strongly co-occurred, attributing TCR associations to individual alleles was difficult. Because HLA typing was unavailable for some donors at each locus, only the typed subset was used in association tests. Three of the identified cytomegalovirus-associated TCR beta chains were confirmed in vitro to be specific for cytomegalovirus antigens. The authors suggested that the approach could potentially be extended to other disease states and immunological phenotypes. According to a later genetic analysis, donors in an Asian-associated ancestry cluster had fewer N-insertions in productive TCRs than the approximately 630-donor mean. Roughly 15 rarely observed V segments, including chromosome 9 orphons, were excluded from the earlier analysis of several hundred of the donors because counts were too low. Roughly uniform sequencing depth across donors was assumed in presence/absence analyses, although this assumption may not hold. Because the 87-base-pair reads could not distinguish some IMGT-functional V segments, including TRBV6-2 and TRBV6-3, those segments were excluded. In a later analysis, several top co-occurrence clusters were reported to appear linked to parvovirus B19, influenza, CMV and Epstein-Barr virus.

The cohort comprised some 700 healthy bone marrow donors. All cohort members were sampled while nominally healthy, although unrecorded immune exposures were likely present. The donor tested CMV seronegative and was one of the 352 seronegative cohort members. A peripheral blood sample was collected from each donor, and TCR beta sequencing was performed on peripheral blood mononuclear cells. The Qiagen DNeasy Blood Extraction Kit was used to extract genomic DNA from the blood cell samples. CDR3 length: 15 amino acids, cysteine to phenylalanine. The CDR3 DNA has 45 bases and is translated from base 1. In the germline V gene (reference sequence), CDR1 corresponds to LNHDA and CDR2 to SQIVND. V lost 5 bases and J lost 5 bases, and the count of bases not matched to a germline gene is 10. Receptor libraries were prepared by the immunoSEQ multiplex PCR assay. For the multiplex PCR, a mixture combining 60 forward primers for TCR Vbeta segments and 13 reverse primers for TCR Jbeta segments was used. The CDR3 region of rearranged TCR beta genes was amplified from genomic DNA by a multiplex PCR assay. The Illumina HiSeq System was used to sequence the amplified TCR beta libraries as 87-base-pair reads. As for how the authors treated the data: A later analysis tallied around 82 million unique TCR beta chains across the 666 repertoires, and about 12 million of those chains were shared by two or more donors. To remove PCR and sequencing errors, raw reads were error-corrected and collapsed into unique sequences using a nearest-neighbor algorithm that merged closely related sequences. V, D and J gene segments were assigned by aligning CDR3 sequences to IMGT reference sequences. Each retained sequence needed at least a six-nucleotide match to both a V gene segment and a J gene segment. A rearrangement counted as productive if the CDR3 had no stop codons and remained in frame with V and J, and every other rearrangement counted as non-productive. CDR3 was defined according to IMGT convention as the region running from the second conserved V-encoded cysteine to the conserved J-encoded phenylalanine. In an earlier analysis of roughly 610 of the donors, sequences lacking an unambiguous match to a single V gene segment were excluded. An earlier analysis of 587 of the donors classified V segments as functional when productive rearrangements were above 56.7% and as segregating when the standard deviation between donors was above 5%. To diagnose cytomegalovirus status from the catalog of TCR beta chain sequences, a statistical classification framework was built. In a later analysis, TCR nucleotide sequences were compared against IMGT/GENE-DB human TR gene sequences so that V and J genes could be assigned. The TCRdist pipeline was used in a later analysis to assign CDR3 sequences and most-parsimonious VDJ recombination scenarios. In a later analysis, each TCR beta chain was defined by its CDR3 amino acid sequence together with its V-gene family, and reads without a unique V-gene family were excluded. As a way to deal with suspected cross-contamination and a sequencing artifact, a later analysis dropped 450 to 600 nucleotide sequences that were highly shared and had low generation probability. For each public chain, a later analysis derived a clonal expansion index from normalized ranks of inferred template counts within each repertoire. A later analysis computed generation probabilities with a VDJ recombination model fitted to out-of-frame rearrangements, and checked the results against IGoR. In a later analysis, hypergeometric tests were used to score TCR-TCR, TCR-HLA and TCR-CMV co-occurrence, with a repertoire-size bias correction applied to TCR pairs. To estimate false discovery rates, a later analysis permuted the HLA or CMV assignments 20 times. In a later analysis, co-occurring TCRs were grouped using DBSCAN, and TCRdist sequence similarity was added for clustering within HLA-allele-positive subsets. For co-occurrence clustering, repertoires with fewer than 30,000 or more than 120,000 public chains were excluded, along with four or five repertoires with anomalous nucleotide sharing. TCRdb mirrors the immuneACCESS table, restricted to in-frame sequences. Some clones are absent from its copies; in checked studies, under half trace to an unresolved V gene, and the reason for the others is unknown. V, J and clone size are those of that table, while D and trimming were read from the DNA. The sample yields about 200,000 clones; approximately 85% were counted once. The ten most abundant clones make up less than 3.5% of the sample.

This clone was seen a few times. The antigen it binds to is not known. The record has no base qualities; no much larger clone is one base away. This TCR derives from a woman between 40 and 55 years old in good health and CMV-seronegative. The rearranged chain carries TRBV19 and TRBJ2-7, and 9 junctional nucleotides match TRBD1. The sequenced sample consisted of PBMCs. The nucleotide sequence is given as TGTGCCAGTAGTGCTACCGGGACAGGGATCAACGAGCAGTACTTC. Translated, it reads CASSATGTGINEQYF.